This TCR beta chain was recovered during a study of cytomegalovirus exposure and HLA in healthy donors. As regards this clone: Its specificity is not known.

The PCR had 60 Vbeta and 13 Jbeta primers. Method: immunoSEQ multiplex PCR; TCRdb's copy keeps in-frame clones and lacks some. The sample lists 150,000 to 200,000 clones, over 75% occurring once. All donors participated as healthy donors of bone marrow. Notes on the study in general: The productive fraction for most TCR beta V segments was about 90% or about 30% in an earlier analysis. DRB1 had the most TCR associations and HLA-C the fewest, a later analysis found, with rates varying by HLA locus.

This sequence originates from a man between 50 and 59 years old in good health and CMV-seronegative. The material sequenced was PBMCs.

CDR3 amino acids: CASSPGGSLSLNYGYTF. CDR3 DNA sequence: TGTGCCAGCTCACCCGGCGGCAGCCTCTCCCTTAACTATGGCTACACCTTC. The chain is built from TRBV18 and TRBJ1-2, with D hard to call. Germline-derived CDR1 and CDR2 are KGHSH and LQKENI. This CDR3 comprises 17 residues. Trimming left V 3 bases short and J 1 base short, with 18 bases between.